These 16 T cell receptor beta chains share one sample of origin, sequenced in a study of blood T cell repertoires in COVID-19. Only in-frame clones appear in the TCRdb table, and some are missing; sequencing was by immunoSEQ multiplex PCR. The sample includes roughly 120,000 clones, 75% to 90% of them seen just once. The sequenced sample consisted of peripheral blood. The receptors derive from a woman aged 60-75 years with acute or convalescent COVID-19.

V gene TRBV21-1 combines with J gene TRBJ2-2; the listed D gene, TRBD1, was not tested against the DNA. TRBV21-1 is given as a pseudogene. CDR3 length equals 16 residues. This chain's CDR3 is CASSPGATANTGELFF. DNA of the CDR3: TGTGCCAGCAGCCCCGGTGCAACAGCGAACACCGGGGAGCTGTTTTTT.

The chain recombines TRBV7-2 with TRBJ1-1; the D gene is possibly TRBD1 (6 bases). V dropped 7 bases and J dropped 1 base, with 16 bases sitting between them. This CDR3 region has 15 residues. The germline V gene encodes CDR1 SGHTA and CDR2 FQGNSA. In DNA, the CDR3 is TGTGCCAGCAACCGTCTCGGACAGCCGAACACTGAAGCTTTCTTT. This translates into CASNRLGQPNTEAFF.

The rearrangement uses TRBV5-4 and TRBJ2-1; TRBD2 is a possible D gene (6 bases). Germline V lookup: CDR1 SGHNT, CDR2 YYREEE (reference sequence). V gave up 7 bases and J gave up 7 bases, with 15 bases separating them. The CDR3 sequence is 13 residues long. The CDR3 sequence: CASEFGSENEQFF. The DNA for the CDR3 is TGTGCCAGCGAATTCGGGAGTGAAAATGAGCAGTTCTTC.

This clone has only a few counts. The DNA for the CDR3 is TGTGCCAGCAGCCGCAGTGGGACAGGGGGTAATCGAGTTGAGCAGCCCCAGCATTTT. Translating gives CASSRSGTGGNRVEQPQHF. The V call is TRBV6-2 or TRBV6-3, the J call TRBJ1-5; TRBD1 aligns across 11 bases. The CDR3 has 19 residues. J lost 7 bases, V lost 6 bases, and 20 bases had no gene match. CDR1 is MNHEY, CDR2 SVGEGT, per germline.

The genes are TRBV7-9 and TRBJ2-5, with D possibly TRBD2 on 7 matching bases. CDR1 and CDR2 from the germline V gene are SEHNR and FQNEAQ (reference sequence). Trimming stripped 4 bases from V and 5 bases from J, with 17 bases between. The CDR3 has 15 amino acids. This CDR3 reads CASSSLGGVEETQYF. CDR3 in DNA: TGTGCCAGCAGCTCTTTAGGGGGGGTTGAGGAGACCCAGTACTTC. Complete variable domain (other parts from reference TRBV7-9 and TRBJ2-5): DTGVSQNPRHKITKRGQNVTFRCDPISEHNRLYWYRQTLGQGPEFLTYFQNEAQLEKSRLLSDRFSAERPKGSFSTLEIQRTEQGDSAMYLCASSSLGGVEETQYFGPGTRLLVL.

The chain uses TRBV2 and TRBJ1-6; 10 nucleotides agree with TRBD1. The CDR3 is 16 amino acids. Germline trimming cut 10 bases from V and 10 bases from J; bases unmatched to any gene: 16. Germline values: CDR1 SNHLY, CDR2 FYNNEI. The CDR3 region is CATLNGPDRGASPLHF. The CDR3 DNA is TGTGCCACCCTCAACGGACCGGACAGGGGGGCATCACCCCTCCACTTT.

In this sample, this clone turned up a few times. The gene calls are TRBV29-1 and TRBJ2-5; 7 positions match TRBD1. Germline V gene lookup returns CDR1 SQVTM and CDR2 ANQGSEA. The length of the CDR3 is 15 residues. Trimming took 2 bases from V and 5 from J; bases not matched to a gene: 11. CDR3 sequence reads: CSVESGTARSETQYF. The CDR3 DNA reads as TGCAGCGTTGAATCCGGGACAGCCAGATCGGAGACCCAGTACTTC.

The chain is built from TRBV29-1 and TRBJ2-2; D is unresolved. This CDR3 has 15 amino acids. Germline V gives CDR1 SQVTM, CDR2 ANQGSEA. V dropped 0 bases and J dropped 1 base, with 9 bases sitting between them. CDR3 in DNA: TGCAGCGTTGAAGACCCGCGGCAGAACACCGGGGAGCTGTTTTTT. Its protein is CSVEDPRQNTGELFF.

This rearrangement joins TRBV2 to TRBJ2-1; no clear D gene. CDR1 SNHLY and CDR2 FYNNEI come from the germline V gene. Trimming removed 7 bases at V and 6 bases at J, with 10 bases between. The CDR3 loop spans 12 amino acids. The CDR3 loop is CASTLDRNEQFF. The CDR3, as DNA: TGTGCCAGCACTCTAGACCGCAATGAGCAGTTCTTC.

Written as DNA, the CDR3 is TGTGCCTGGAGTGAAGCCCGACATGCCTCTGGAAACACCATATATTTT. Its translation is CAWSEARHASGNTIYF. The chain joins TRBV30 to TRBJ1-3; D ambiguous. CDR1 is GTSNPN and CDR2 is SVGIG in the germline V gene (reference sequence). The CDR3 runs to 16 residues. The V end was cut by 1 base, the J end by 0 bases, with 13 bases between.

CDR3 DNA sequence: TGTGCCAGTAGGACAGGCCCCGGCGTGGGGGGCTACACCTTC. Its protein is CASRTGPGVGGYTF. This chain connects TRBV19 to TRBJ1-2; D may be TRBD1 (6 bases). The CDR3 runs to 14 residues. Trimming took off 6 bases at V and 8 bases at J, with 19 bases between the two ends. CDR1 and CDR2 (germline): LNHDA, SQIVND (reference sequence).

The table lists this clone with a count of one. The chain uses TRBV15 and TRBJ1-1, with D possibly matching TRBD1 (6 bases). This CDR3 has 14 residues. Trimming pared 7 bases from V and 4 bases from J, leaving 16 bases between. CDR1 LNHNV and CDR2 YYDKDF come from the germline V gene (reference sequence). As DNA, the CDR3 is TGTGCCACCACTGAAGGACAGTTGGGCACTGAAGCTTTCTTT. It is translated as CATTEGQLGTEAFF. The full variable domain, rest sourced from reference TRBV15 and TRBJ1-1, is DAMVIQNPRYQVTQFGKPVTLSCSQTLNHNVMYWYQQKSSQAPKLLFHYYDKDFNNEADTPDNFQSRRPNTSFCFLDIRSPGLGDTAMYLCATTEGQLGTEAFFGQGTRLTVV.

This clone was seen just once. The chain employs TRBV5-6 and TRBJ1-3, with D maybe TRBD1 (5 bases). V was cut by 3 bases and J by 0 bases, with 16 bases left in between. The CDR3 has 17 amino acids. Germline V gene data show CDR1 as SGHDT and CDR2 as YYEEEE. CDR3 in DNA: TGTGCCAGCAGCTGGGGCGGTCCAACCTACTCTGGAAACACCATATATTTT. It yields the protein CASSWGGPTYSGNTIYF.

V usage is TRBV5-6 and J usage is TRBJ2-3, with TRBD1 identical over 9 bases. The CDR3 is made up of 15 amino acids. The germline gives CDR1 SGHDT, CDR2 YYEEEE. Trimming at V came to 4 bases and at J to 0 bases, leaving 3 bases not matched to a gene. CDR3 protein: CASSAGQGSTDTQYF. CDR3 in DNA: TGTGCCAGCAGCGCCGGACAGGGGAGCACAGATACGCAGTATTTT.

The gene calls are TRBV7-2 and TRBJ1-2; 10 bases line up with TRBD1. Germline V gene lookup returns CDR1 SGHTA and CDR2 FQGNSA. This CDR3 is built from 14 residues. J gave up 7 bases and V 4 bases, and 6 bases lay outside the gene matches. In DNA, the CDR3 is TGTGCCAGCAGCTCCGGACAGGGGGAGAGTGGCTACACCTTC. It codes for CASSSGQGESGYTF.

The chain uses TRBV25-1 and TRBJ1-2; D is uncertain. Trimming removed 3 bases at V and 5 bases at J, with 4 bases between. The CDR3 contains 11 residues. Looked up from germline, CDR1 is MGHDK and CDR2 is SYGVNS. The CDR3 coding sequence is TGTGCCAGCAGTGAGACATATGGCTACACCTTC. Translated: CASSETYGYTF.